The 2 T cell receptor beta chains below were found in one sample sequenced in a study of T cell repertoires in ileal Crohn's disease. TCRdb keeps only in-frame clones here, not all; method: immunoSEQ multiplex PCR. The data show 3,000 to 3,500 clones, with roughly 80% seen just once and around 3% held by the top ten. Before sorting, lamina propria lymphocytes were separated from surgical specimens by density gradient. Sequenced material: CD4+ T cells sorted from the ileum. The receptors shown here come from an adult with Crohn's disease.

This chain uses TRBV6-5 with TRBJ2-7, with 8 positions matching TRBD1. This CDR3 spans 14 amino acids. V was pared by 2 bases and J by 4 bases, with 4 bases of the junction left unmatched. Per germline, CDR1 MNHEY and CDR2 SVGAGI. CDR3 amino acids: CASSYNDRGYEQYF. The CDR3 region has the DNA TGTGCCAGCAGTTACAATGACAGGGGTTACGAGCAGTACTTC.

This chain links TRBV7-2 with TRBJ1-5, with no clear D. This CDR3 region has 13 residues. CDR1 SGHTA and CDR2 FQGNSA come from the germline V gene. V lost 4 bases and J 2 bases, leaving 6 bases between the germline ends. CDR3 DNA sequence: TGTGCCAGCAGCTCCCGTGGCAATCAGCCCCAGCATTTT. Protein sequence: CASSSRGNQPQHF.